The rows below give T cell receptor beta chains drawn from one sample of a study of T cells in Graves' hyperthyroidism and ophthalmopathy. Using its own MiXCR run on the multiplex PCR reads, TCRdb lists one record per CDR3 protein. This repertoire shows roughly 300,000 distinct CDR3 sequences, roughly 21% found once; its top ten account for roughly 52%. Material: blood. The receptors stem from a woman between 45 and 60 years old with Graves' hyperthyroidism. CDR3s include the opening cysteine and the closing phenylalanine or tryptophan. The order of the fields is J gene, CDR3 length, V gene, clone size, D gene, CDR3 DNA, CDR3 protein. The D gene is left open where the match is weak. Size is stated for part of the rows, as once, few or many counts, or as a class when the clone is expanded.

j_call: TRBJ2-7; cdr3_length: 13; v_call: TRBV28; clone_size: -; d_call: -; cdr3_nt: TGTGCCAGCAGTTTCTTAGGGTCCCACGAGCAGTACTTC; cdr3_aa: CASSFLGSHEQYF
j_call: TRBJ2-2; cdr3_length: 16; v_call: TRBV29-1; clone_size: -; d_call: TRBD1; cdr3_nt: TGCAGCGTTGGAGTAGTGAGGGGGCCCGACACCGGGGAGCTGTTTTTT; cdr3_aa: CSVGVVRGPDTGELFF
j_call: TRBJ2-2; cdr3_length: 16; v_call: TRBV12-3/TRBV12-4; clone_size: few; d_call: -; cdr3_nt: TGTGCCAGCAGTTCCCAGCGGCTTGAGAACACCGGGGAGCTGTTTTTT; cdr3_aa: CASSSQRLENTGELFF
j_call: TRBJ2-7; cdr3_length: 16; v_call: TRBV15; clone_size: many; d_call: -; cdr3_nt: TGTGCCACCAGCACACCGACCGGGACACCTAAATACGAGCAGTACTTC; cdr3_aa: CATSTPTGTPKYEQYF
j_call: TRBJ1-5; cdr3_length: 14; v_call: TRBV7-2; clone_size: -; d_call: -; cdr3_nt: TGTGCCAGCAGAATAGCAGGGGGCAATCAGCCCCAGCATTTT; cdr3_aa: CASRIAGGNQPQHF
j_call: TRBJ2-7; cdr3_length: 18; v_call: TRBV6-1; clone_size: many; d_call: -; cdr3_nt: TGTGCCAGCAGTTCACAAAGGGATAGGACCAGGGACTCCTACGAGCAGTACTTC; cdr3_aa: CASSSQRDRTRDSYEQYF
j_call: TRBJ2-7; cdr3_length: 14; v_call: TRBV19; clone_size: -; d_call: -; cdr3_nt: TGTGCCAGTAGTCCCGGCGCGGGCTCCTACGAGCAGTACTTC; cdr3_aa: CASSPGAGSYEQYF
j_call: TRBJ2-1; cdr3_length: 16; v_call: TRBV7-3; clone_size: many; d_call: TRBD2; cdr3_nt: TGTGCCAGCAGCCCTCTTGAGGGTAGCGGGAGGACTGAGCAGTTCTTC; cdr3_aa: CASSPLEGSGRTEQFF
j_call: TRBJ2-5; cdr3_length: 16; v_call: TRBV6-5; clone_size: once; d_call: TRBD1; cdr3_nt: TGTGCCAGCAGTTCTTTGGGACAGGGGGGCCAAGAGACCCAGTACTTC; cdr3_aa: CASSSLGQGGQETQYF
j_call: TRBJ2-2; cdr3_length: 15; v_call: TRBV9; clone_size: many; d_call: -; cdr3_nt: TGTGCCAGCAGCCCGTCTGGCATGGGCGTCGGGGAGCTGTTTTTT; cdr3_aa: CASSPSGMGVGELFF
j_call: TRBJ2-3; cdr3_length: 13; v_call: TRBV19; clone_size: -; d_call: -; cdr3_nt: TGTGCCAGTAGTAACCCAGGGATAGATACGCAGTATTTT; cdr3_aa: CASSNPGIDTQYF
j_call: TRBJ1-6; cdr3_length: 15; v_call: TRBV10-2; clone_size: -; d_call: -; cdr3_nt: TGCGCCAGCAGCGCCCGGGAGTCCTATAATTCACCCCTCCACTTT; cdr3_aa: CASSARESYNSPLHF
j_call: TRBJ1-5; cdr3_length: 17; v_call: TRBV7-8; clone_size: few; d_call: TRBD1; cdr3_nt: TGTGCCAGCAGCTCCCTCCGCCAGGGGGCCGTTAATCAGCCCCAGCATTTT; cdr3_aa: CASSSLRQGAVNQPQHF
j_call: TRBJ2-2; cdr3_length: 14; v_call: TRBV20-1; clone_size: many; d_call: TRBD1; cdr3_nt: TGCAGTGCTAGGGGACAGGCCGTTACCGGGGAGCTGTTTTTT; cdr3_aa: CSARGQAVTGELFF
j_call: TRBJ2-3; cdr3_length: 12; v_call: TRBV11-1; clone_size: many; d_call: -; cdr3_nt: TGTGCCAGCAGCTCACCCCTCGGTACGCAGTATTTT; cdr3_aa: CASSSPLGTQYF
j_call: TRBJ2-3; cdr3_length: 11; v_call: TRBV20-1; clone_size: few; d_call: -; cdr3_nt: TGCAAAATAGGGGGCACAGATACGCAGTATTTT; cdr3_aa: CKIGGTDTQYF
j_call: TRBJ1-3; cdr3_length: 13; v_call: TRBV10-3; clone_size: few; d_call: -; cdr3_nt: TGTGCCATCAACTCCGGGGCTGGAAACACCATATATTTT; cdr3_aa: CAINSGAGNTIYF
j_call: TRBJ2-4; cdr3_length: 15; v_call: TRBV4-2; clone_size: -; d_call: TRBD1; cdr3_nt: TGTGCCAGCAGCCAAGACCAGGGGGTCAAAAACATTCAGTACTTC; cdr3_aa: CASSQDQGVKNIQYF
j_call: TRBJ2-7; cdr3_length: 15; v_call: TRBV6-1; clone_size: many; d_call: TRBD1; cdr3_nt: TGTGCCAGCAGTGAAGCGTGGACAGGGAACTACGAGCAGTACTTC; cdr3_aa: CASSEAWTGNYEQYF
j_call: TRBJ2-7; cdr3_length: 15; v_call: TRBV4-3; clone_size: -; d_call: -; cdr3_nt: TGCGCCAGCAGCCAAGATGAAGGGACCCTCTACGAGCAGTACTTC; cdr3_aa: CASSQDEGTLYEQYF
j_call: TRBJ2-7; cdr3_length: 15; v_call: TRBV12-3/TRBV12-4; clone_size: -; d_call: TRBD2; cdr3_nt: TGTGCCAGCAGTCCCAGCGGGAGAGCAGGCAATGAGCAGTACTTC; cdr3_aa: CASSPSGRAGNEQYF
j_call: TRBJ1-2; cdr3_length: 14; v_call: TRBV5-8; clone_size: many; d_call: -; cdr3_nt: TGTGCCAGCAGCCATGCCGGGGTTAACTATGGCTACACCTTC; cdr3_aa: CASSHAGVNYGYTF
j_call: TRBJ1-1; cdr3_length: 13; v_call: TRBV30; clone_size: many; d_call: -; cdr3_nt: TGTGCCTGGGGGGGGCATGGGAACACTGAAGCTTTCTTT; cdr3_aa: CAWGGHGNTEAFF
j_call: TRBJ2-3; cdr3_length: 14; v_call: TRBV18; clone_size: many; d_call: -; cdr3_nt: TGTGCCAGCTCACCAGGCAGTTTCACAGATACGCAGTATTTT; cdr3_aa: CASSPGSFTDTQYF
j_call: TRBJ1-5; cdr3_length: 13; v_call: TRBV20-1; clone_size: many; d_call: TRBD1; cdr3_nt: TGCAGTGCAAAGACAGGGAAGTATCAGCCCCAGCATTTT; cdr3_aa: CSAKTGKYQPQHF
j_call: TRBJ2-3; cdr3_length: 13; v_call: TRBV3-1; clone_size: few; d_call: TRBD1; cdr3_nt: TGTGCCAGCAACATGAGGGACAGTAGTACGCAGTATTTT; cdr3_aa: CASNMRDSSTQYF
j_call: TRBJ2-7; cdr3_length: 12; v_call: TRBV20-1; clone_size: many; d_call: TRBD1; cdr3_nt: TGCAGTGCTCCCCGGACAGGGAACGAGCAGTACTTC; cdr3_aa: CSAPRTGNEQYF
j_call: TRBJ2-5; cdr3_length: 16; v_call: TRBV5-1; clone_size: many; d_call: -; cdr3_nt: TGCGCCAGCAGCTTGCGGCGTTCGGAGGGCCAAGAGACCCAGTACTTC; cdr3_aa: CASSLRRSEGQETQYF
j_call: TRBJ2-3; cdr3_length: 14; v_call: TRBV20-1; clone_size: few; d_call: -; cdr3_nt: TGCAGTGCAAAGGCGGGATCTAGCACAGATACGCAGTATTTT; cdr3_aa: CSAKAGSSTDTQYF
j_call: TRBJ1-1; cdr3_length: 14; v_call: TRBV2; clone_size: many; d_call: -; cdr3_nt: TGTGCCAGCAGTGGGGGGGGTTTTGACACTGAAGCTTTCTTT; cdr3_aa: CASSGGGFDTEAFF
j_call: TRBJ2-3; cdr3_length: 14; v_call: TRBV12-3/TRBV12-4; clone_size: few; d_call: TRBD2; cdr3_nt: TGTGCCAGCAGCCTTAGCGGGGCCACAGATACGCAGTATTTT; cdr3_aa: CASSLSGATDTQYF
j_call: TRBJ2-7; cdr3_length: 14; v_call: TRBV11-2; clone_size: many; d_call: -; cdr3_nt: TGTGCCAGCAGCTTAGGTGGGACCTACTACGAGCAGTACTTC; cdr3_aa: CASSLGGTYYEQYF
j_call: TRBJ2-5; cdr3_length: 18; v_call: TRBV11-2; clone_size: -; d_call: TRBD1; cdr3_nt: TGTGCCAGCAGCTTATCAACAGGGGGCCCGGGCTGGCTAGAGACCCAGTACTTC; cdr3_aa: CASSLSTGGPGWLETQYF
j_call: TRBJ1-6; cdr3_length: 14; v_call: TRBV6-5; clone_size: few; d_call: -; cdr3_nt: TGTGCCAGCAGTTACGGGGCGCCTATTTCACCCCTCCACTTT; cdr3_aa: CASSYGAPISPLHF
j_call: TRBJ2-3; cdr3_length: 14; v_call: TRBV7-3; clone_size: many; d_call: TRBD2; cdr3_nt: TGTGCCAGCAGCCTCGGGACTAGGGGGGATACGCAGTATTTT; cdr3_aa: CASSLGTRGDTQYF
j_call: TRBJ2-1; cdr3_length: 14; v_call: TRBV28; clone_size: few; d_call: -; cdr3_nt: TGTGCCAGCAGTTTAGGAGGAGTCCTGGATGAGCAGTTCTTC; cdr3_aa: CASSLGGVLDEQFF
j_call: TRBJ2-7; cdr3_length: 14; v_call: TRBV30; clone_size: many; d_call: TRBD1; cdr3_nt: TGTGCCTGGAGGATAGGGACAGGGACCTACGAGCAGTACTTC; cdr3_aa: CAWRIGTGTYEQYF
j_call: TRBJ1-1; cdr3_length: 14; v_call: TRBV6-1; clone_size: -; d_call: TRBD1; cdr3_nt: TGTGCCAGCAGGCGTACAGGGGCGAACACTGAAGCTTTCTTT; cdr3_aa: CASRRTGANTEAFF
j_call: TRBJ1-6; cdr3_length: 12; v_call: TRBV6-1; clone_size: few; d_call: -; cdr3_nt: TGTGCCAGCAGTGAAGCGCCTTCACCCCTCCACTTT; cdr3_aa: CASSEAPSPLHF
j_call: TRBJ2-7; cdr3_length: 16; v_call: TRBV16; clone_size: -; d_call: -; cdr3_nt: TGTGCCAGCAGCCAATCGGGAACAGGGCGAAGCAACGAGCAGTACTTC; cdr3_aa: CASSQSGTGRSNEQYF
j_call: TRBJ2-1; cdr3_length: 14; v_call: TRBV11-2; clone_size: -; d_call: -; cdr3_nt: TGTGCCAGCAGCGTCGGGACCGCTTACAATGGGCAGTTCTTC; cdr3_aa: CASSVGTAYNGQFF
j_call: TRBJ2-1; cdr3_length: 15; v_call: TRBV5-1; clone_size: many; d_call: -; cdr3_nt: TGCGCCAGCAGCCCCGGGACGCAGTCCTACAATGAGCAGTTCTTC; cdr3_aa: CASSPGTQSYNEQFF
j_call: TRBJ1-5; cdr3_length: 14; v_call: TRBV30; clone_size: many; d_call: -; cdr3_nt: TGTGCCTGGAGTGTACGAGGGAGGAACCAGCCCCAGCATTTT; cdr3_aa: CAWSVRGRNQPQHF